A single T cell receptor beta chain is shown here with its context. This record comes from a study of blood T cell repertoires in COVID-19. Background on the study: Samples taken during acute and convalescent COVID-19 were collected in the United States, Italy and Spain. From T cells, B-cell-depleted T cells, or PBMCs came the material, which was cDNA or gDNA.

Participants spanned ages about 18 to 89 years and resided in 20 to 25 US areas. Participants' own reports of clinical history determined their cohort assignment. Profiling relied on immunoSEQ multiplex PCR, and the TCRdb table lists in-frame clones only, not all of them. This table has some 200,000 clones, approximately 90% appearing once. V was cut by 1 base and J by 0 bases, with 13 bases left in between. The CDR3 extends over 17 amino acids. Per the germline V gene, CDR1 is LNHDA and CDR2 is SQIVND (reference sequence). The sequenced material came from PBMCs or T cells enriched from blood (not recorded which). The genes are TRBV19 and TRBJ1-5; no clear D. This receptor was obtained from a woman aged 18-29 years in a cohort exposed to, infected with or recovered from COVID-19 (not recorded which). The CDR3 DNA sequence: TGTGCCAGTAGTATAGCCCCACAGATGTATAGCAATCAGCCCCAGCATTTT. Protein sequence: CASSIAPQMYSNQPQHF.